This T cell receptor beta chain came from a study of technical replicates of blood from several donors (dated by TCRdb to the late 2010s). To prepare the library, the immunoSEQ multiplex PCR assay was applied. TCRdb carries this immuneACCESS record with in-frame sequences only. Its versions omit some clonotypes, under half of them owing to an unresolved V gene in the studies checked, with the rest unexplained. The sample table lists some 73,000 clones, more than 85% of them with a count of one. In total, the top ten clones hold around 4.6% of the sample. The CDR3, from cysteine to phenylalanine, totals 17 residues. The CDR3 DNA has 51 bases and is translated from base 1. In the germline V gene (reference sequence), CDR1 corresponds to LNHDA and CDR2 to SQIVND. Trimming accounts for 5 bases at V and 2 bases at J, while the number of junction bases matched to no gene is 10. About this clone itself: The specificity of this receptor is unknown. Qualities for individual bases were not recorded, and no much larger clone is one base off.

Sequencing was performed on PBMCs. The rearranged chain carries TRBV19 and TRBJ1-5; TRBD1 aligns with 9 central bases. This clonotype was obtained from a human donor in good health. Some clones in this sample may be carry-over from other donors' samples. The CDR3 reads CASSLGTGRGGNQPQHF. The DNA sequence follows: TGTGCCAGTAGTCTCGGGACAGGGCGGGGTGGCAATCAGCCCCAGCATTTT.